A single sample gave rise to the 26 T cell receptor beta chains below, sequenced in a study of neurological immune-mediated disorders. Via MiXCR, TCRdb re-called the 5' RACE reads, giving one row per CDR3 protein. The table records some 34,000 distinct CDR3 sequences, over 1.2% of them present only once. The sequenced material came from PBMCs. The receptors derive from a woman in her thirties with multiple sclerosis.

The chain joins TRBV11-2 to TRBJ2-2; possibly TRBD1 for D (6 bases). The CDR3 consists of 13 residues. The V gene's germline CDR1 is SGHAT and CDR2 FQNNGV. The V gene lost 11 bases and the J gene lost 0 bases, with 10 bases spanning the gap. The CDR3 nucleotides are TGTGCCGACGGACAGTCGAACACCGGGGAGCTGTTTTTT. It encodes CADGQSNTGELFF.

This clonotype was seen ten or more times. This chain connects TRBV5-4 to TRBJ1-2; D possibly corresponds to TRBD1 (6 bases). V lost 0 bases and J 5 bases, leaving 11 bases between the germline ends. This CDR3 contains 14 residues. Looked up from germline, CDR1 is SGHNT and CDR2 is YYREEE (reference sequence). CDR3 protein: CASSLAGRGYGYTF. The CDR3 nucleotides read TGTGCCAGCAGCTTGGCAGGCAGGGGTTATGGCTACACCTTC.

This clonotype was counted at least ten times. The CDR3 region is CASSEGPFAEAFF. CDR3 nucleotide sequence: TGTGCCAGCAGTGAAGGGCCCTTCGCTGAAGCTTTCTTT. J is TRBJ1-1 and V is TRBV6-1; no firm D call. V gave up 1 base and J gave up 6 bases, with 9 bases separating them. The germline CDR1 and CDR2 sequences are MNHNS and SASEGT. This CDR3 has 13 residues.

This clonotype was observed many times. CDR3 DNA sequence: TGCGCCAGCACCGCGGGTTCCCTCTACAATGAGCAGTTCTTC. The encoded protein is CASTAGSLYNEQFF. V gene TRBV5-1 combines with J gene TRBJ2-1; possible D gene TRBD2, 5 bases. Germline CDR1 reads SGHRS; CDR2 reads YFSETQ. The CDR3 has 14 amino acids. V dropped 6 bases and J dropped 3 bases, with 13 bases sitting between them.

This clonotype was recorded many times. J is TRBJ2-5 and V is TRBV7-7; 7 bases are a match to TRBD1. Germline V gene data show CDR1 as SSHAT and CDR2 as FNYEAQ (reference sequence). This CDR3 is built from 15 residues. With V trimmed by 2 bases and J by 4 bases, 7 bases remained unmatched. CDR3 amino acids: CASSLRQGGRETQYF. The CDR3 nucleotides read TGTGCCAGCAGCTTAAGACAGGGTGGTCGAGAGACCCAGTACTTC.

This clonotype is medium-sized. The chain employs TRBV4-2 and TRBJ2-7, with D perhaps TRBD1 or TRBD2 (6 bases each). CDR1 LGHNA and CDR2 YNFKEQ come from the germline V gene. The CDR3 length is 20 residues. The V and J ends lost 1 base and 5 bases respectively, with 30 bases between them. CDR3 residues: CASSQAPHGGTVGGRHEQYF. CDR3 DNA: TGTGCCAGCAGCCAAGCCCCTCACGGGGGCACGGTGGGCGGTCGCCACGAGCAGTACTTC.

This clonotype has a handful of counts. The chain carries TRBV12-3 or TRBV12-4 and TRBJ1-6, with D tentatively TRBD1 (5 bases). Trimming cost V 3 bases and J 9 bases, with 12 bases left between them. CDR3 size: 14 residues. The DNA of the CDR3 is TGTGCCAGCAGTTTGAGGGGACTGGGTTCACCCCTCCACTTT. This codes for CASSLRGLGSPLHF.

This clonotype occurred many times. The chain employs TRBV5-1 and TRBJ1-6; D call uncertain. The germline V gene encodes CDR1 SGHRS and CDR2 YFSETQ. Trimming cost V 1 base and J 11 bases, with 16 bases left between them. This CDR3 is built from 15 residues. The CDR3 bases are TGCGCCAGCAGCTTGCGGTCACCGACTGAAGCACCCCTCCACTTT. Residues: CASSLRSPTEAPLHF.

This clonotype has ten or more counts. The chain employs TRBV6-5 and TRBJ2-5; D unresolved. The CDR3 loop spans 15 amino acids. In germline, CDR1 is MNHEY, CDR2 SVGAGI. Trimming shortened V by 0 bases and J by 6 bases, and 14 bases separated the two germline ends. CDR3 protein: CASSYSGLAAKTQYF. The DNA of the CDR3 is TGTGCCAGCAGTTACTCGGGGTTGGCAGCGAAGACCCAGTACTTC.

This clonotype was detected ten times or more. V and J are TRBV6-5 and TRBJ2-5; D gene unclear. The V end lost 2 bases, the J end lost 0 bases, and 4 bases lay between the germline ends. The CDR3 extends over 13 amino acids. Per the germline V gene, CDR1 is MNHEY and CDR2 is SVGAGI. In nucleotides, the CDR3 is TGTGCCAGCAGTTACCTAGACCAAGAGACCCAGTACTTC. Its protein product is CASSYLDQETQYF.

The V gene is TRBV12-3 or TRBV12-4, the J gene TRBJ2-3, with TRBD2 identical over 8 bases. With 2 bases clipped from V and 6 bases from J, the junction kept 7 bases outside the gene matches. The CDR3 spans 15 residues. The CDR3 DNA is TGTGCCAGCAGTTTACCCGGGGGGGCCGGGGATACGCAGTATTTT. Protein sequence: CASSLPGGAGDTQYF.

Ten or more counts support this clonotype. The CDR3: CSASQVITDTQYF. CDR3 in DNA: TGCAGTGCTAGCCAGGTGATCACAGATACGCAGTATTTT. The rearrangement joins TRBV20-1 to TRBJ2-3, with unresolved D. The CDR3 totals 13 residues. Germline V gives CDR1 DFQATT, CDR2 SNEGSKA (reference sequence). Trimming removed 3 bases at V and 2 bases at J, with 9 bases between.

The table lists this clonotype with many counts. The chain uses TRBV3-1 and TRBJ2-2; perhaps TRBD2 as D (6 bases). Trimming cost V 4 bases and J 4 bases, with 22 bases left between them. CDR3 size: 18 residues. CDR1 is LGHDT, CDR2 YNNKEL, per germline (reference sequence). The CDR3 sequence is CASSLLGERALSTGELFF. CDR3 coding DNA: TGTGCCAGCAGCCTGCTGGGAGAGCGGGCCCTGAGCACCGGGGAGCTGTTTTTT.

This clonotype was seen at least ten times. V is TRBV20-1 and J is TRBJ2-2; a weak D match, TRBD2 (5 bases). Deletions cut 2 bases from V and 4 bases from J, with 14 bases between. Germline V gene lookup returns CDR1 DFQATT and CDR2 SNEGSKA (reference sequence). The CDR3 contains 15 residues. CDR3 loop: CSARYPWAGTGELFF. The CDR3 DNA reads as TGCAGTGCTAGATACCCCTGGGCGGGCACCGGGGAGCTGTTTTTT.

This clonotype appeared many times. The chain employs TRBV5-1 and TRBJ1-4, with D unclear. The CDR3 has 16 residues. From germline, CDR1 is SGHRS and CDR2 YFSETQ. Trimming left V 4 bases short and J 4 bases short, with 17 bases between. CDR3 loop: CASSPITASNNEKLFF. The CDR3 bases are TGCGCCAGCAGCCCTATAACAGCGTCGAATAATGAAAAACTGTTTTTT.

The sample holds many counts of this clonotype. The chain combines TRBV5-4 with TRBJ2-3; TRBD1 is a possible D gene (6 bases). The ends were cut back, 7 bases at V and 8 bases at J, with 17 bases in the middle. The CDR3 runs 13 residues. The germline gives CDR1 SGHNT, CDR2 YYREEE (reference sequence). The CDR3 nucleotides are TGTGCCAGCCTACGGCAGGGGAGCGGTACGCAGTATTTT. Its protein is CASLRQGSGTQYF. Drawing the rest from reference TRBV5-4 and TRBJ2-3, the complete variable domain is ETGVTQSPTHLIKTRGQQVTLRCSSQSGHNTVSWYQQALGQGPQFIFQYYREEENGRGNFPPRFSGLQFPNYSSELNVNALELDDSALYLCASLRQGSGTQYFGPGTRLTVL.

This clonotype came up many times. V gene TRBV4-3 combines with J gene TRBJ2-3, with TRBD2 matching over 7 bases. CDR3 length: 16 residues. From germline, CDR1 is LGHNA and CDR2 YSLEER. The trim removed 4 bases at V and 1 base at J, leaving 8 bases unmatched. CDR3 DNA: TGCGCCAGCAGCCCTGGGGCGGGACTACGCACAGATACGCAGTATTTT. It codes for CASSPGAGLRTDTQYF.

This clonotype was observed at least ten times. The chain couples TRBV10-3 to TRBJ2-3, with 12 positions matching TRBD2. The ends lost 0 bases at V and 6 bases at J; junction bases unmatched: 10. Germline CDR1 reads ENHRY; CDR2 reads SYGVKD. This CDR3 spans 18 amino acids. The CDR3 is CAISESFLAGGPRDTQYF. The CDR3 DNA reads TGTGCCATCAGTGAGTCATTTCTAGCGGGGGGGCCCCGCGATACGCAGTATTTT.

This clonotype was picked up many times. CDR3 in amino acids: CASRAGMRVNSPLHF. The CDR3 DNA is TGTGCCAGCAGAGCCGGGATGAGGGTTAATTCACCCCTCCACTTT. The chain couples TRBV12-3 or TRBV12-4 to TRBJ1-6, with unresolved D. With 6 bases removed from V and 6 bases from J, the gap between germline ends came to 15 bases. The length of the CDR3 is 15 residues.

This clonotype was observed at least ten times. This chain uses TRBV5-1 with TRBJ2-2; 11 nucleotides agree with TRBD2. The CDR3 length is 16 residues. V was pared by 6 bases and J by 4 bases, with 8 bases of the junction left unmatched. Per the germline V gene, CDR1 is SGHRS and CDR2 is YFSETQ. CDR3 amino acids: CASTSTSGGATGELFF. CDR3 sequence (DNA): TGCGCCAGCACCTCCACTAGCGGGGGTGCCACCGGGGAGCTGTTTTTT.

This clonotype was picked up many times. The chain links TRBV10-3 to TRBJ2-7; maybe TRBD1 (5 bases). CDR1 and CDR2 from the germline V gene are ENHRY and SYGVKD. The CDR3 covers 15 residues. V was cut by 2 bases and J by 2 bases, with 13 bases left in between. CDR3 residues: CAISERGLKTYEQYF. CDR3 nucleotide sequence: TGTGCCATCAGTGAGAGGGGCCTAAAGACCTACGAGCAGTACTTC.

This clonotype was detected ten times or more. The chain links TRBV6-5 to TRBJ2-7; 8 nucleotides align to TRBD2. Unmatched junction bases numbered 14, after V lost 6 bases and J lost 4 bases. Germline V lookup: CDR1 MNHEY, CDR2 SVGAGI. This CDR3 is 16 amino acids long. The CDR3 region has the DNA TGTGCCAGCAGCCCCCGCCCGACTAGCGTCATATACGAGCAGTACTTC. It specifies CASSPRPTSVIYEQYF.

This clonotype was found many times. The V and J genes are TRBV5-1 and TRBJ2-7; D possibly corresponds to TRBD1 (6 bases). Germline CDR1 and CDR2: SGHRS and YFSETQ. The V end was cut by 1 base, the J end by 3 bases, with 11 bases between. The CDR3 loop spans 14 amino acids. The chain's CDR3 is CASSLRGGLYEQYF. The CDR3 DNA reads TGCGCCAGCAGCTTGAGAGGGGGTCTCTACGAGCAGTACTTC. The whole variable domain, filled in from reference TRBV5-1 and TRBJ2-7, reads KAGVTQTPRYLIKTRGQQVTLSCSPISGHRSVSWYQQTPGQGLQFLFEYFSETQRNKGNFPGRFSGRQFSNSRSEMNVSTLELGDSALYLCASSLRGGLYEQYFGPGTRLTVT.

In this sample, this clonotype turned up many times. The chain is built from TRBV20-1 and TRBJ1-1; D not certain. CDR3 length equals 12 residues. Germline CDR1 and CDR2: DFQATT and SNEGSKA (reference sequence). The V end was cut by 7 bases, the J end by 7 bases, with 16 bases between. The chain's CDR3 is CSVVAGVHEAFF. CDR3 bases: TGCAGTGTCGTGGCCGGGGTTCATGAAGCTTTCTTT.

This clonotype came up many times. V gene TRBV5-1 combines with J gene TRBJ2-1, with TRBD1 identical over 8 bases. Germline V gene sequence: CDR1 SGHRS, CDR2 YFSETQ. Losses at the gene ends were 2 bases for V and 7 bases for J; bases not matched to a gene: 5. The CDR3 runs to 14 residues. In nucleotides, the CDR3 is TGCGCCAGCAGCTTTTCAGGGGGCGGGAATGAGCAGTTCTTC. Protein: CASSFSGGGNEQFF. The whole variable domain, filled in from reference TRBV5-1 and TRBJ2-1, reads KAGVTQTPRYLIKTRGQQVTLSCSPISGHRSVSWYQQTPGQGLQFLFEYFSETQRNKGNFPGRFSGRQFSNSRSEMNVSTLELGDSALYLCASSFSGGGNEQFFGPGTRLTVL.

This clonotype was observed many times. V is TRBV12-3 or TRBV12-4 and J is TRBJ2-7; TRBD1 might be the D (5 bases). This CDR3 has 14 residues. V was trimmed by 7 bases and J by 0 bases, leaving 13 bases between them. CDR3 loop: CASTQGASSYEQYF. For the CDR3, the DNA is TGTGCCAGCACCCAGGGTGCAAGCTCCTACGAGCAGTACTTC.